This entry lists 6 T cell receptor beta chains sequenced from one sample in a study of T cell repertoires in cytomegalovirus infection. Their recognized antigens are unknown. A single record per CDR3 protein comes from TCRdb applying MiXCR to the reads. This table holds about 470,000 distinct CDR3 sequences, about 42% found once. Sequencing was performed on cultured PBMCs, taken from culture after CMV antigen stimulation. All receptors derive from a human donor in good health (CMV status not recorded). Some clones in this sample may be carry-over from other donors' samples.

The CDR3 sequence is CASSLRRGATDTQYF. The CDR3 coding sequence is TGTGCCAGCAGCTTACGGCGGGGGGCCACAGATACGCAGTATTTT. The genes are TRBV7-9 and TRBJ2-3; 8 bases line up with TRBD2. The junction had 3 bases not matched to a gene; V was cut back by 2 bases and J by 2 bases. Germline V gene data show CDR1 as SEHNR and CDR2 as FQNEAQ (reference sequence). This CDR3 has 15 residues.

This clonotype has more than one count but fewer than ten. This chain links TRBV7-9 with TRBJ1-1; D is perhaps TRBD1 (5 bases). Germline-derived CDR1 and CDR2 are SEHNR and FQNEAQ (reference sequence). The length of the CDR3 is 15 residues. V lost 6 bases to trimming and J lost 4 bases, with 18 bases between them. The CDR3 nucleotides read TGTGCCAGCAGTATCGATAACGGGGACGGCACTGAAGCTTTCTTT. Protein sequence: CASSIDNGDGTEAFF.

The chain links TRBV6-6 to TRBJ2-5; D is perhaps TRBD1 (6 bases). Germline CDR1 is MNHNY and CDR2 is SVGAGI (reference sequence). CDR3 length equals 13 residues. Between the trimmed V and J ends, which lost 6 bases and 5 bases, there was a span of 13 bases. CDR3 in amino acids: CASSQGIEETQYF. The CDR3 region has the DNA TGTGCCAGCAGCCAGGGGATCGAGGAGACCCAGTACTTC.

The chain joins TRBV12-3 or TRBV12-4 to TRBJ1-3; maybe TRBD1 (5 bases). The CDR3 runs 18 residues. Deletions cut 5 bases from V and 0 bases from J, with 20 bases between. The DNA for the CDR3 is TGTGCCAGCAGTCCCGCCGGGACCCAAGGGTACTCTGGAAACACCATATATTTT. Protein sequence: CASSPAGTQGYSGNTIYF.

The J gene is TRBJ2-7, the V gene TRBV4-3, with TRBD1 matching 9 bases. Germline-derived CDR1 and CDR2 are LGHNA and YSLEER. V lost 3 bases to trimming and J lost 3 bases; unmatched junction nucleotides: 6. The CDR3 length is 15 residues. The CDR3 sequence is CASSQDRGSFYEQYF. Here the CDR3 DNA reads TGCGCCAGCAGCCAGGACAGGGGCAGCTTCTACGAGCAGTACTTC.

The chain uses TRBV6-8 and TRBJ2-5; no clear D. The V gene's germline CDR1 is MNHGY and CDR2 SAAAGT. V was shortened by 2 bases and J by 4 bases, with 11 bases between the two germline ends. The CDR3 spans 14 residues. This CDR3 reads CASSYVGRRETQYF. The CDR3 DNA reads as TGTGCCAGCAGTTACGTAGGACGCAGAGAGACCCAGTACTTC.